This T cell receptor beta chain originates from a study of blood T cell repertoires in COVID-19. As for the study in general: Specimens from acute and convalescent COVID-19 originated in the United States, Italy and Spain.

Recruitment covered 20 to 25 US areas and drew participants whose ages spanned roughly 18 to 89 years. The CDR3 is made up of 12 amino acids. V lost 6 bases, J lost 10 bases, and 14 bases lay in between. Germline CDR1 MDHEN, CDR2 SYDVKM. The data were produced by immunoSEQ multiplex PCR, yet TCRdb's version contains in-frame clones alone and is incomplete. The sample includes fewer than 250,000 clones, roughly 79% of them seen just once. The sequenced material came from PBMCs or T cells enriched from blood (not recorded which). The chain uses TRBV28 and TRBJ2-3, with no clear D. This sequence was found in a woman in her forties or fifties with acute COVID-19. This CDR3 is CASSTEMPAQYF. The CDR3 DNA is TGTGCCAGCAGCACAGAGATGCCGGCGCAGTATTTT.